One TCR beta chain is described in this entry. Its antigen remains unknown. Each TCR beta library was made by quantitative 5'-RACE that incorporated molecular barcodes. TCRdb used MiXCR to reprocess the 5' RACE reads, holding one entry per CDR3 protein. This sample has some 200,000 distinct CDR3 sequences; 9.5% to 15% occur once, and the top ten carry approximately 15%. This specimen belongs to a study of CD8 T cells in ankylosing spondylitis. Study-level results: From matched ankylosing spondylitis synovial fluid, disease-linked clones were reportedly recovered at significantly enriched levels. One TCR beta motif, made up of roughly eight highly homologous variants, appeared characteristic of ankylosing spondylitis blood. Clones linked to the disease showed a CD8+ phenotype. They occurred at relatively low frequencies in peripheral blood.

The receptor comes from a male donor with ankylosing spondylitis or in good health (not recorded which). The sequencing input was blood, either unsorted or a sorted T cell fraction (not recorded which).

The CDR3 bases are TGTGCCAGCCTCCAGGATGAGACCCAGTACTTC. Translating it yields CASLQDETQYF. The chain couples TRBV2 to TRBJ2-5; no firm D call. The CDR3 contains 11 residues. The V end was cut by 8 bases, the J end by 5 bases, with 9 bases between. CDR1 is SNHLY and CDR2 is FYNNEI in the germline V gene.